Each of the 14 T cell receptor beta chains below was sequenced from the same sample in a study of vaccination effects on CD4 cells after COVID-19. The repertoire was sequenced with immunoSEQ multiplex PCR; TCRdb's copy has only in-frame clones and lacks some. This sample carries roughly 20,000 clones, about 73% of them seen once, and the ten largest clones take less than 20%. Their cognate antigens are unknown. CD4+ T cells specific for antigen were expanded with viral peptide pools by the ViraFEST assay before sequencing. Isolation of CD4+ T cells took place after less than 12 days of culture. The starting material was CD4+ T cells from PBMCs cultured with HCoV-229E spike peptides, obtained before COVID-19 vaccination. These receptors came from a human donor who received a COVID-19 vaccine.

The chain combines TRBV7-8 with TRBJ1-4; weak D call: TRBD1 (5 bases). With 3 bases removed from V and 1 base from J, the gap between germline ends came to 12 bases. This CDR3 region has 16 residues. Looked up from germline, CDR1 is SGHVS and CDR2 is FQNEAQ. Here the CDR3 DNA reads TGTGCCAGCAGCTTCGTCGGGGCTGGAACTAATGAAAAACTGTTTTTT. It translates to CASSFVGAGTNEKLFF.

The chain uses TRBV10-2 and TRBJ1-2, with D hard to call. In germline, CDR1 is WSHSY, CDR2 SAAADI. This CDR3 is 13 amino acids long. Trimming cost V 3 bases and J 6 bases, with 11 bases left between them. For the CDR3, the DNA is TGCGCCAGCAGTGATGGCCGGTTCGATGGCTACACCTTC. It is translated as CASSDGRFDGYTF.

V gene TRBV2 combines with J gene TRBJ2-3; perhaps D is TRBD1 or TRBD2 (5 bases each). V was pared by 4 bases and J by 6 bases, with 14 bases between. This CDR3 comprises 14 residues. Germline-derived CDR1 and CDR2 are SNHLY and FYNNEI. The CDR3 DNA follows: TGTGCCAGCAGTGTTGCGTCGGGGCGGGATACGCAGTATTTT. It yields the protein CASSVASGRDTQYF.

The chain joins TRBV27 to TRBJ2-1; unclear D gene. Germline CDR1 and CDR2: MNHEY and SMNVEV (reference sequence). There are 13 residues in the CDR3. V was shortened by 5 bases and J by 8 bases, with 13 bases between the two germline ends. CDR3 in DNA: TGTGCCAGCAGTCCCCACGAGCAGGATGAGCAGTTCTTC. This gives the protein CASSPHEQDEQFF.

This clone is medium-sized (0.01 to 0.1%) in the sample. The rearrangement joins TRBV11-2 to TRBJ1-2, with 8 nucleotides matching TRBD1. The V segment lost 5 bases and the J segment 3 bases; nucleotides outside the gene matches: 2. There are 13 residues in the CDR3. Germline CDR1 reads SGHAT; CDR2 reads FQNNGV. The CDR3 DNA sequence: TGTGCCAGCAGCCCGGGACAGGACTATGGCTACACCTTC. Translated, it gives CASSPGQDYGYTF.

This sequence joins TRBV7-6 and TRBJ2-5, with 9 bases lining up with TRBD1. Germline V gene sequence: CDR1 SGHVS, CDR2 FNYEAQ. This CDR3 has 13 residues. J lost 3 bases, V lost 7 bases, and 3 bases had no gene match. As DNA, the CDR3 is TGTGCCAGCAACAGGGGGCCAGAAGAGACCCAGTACTTC. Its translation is CASNRGPEETQYF. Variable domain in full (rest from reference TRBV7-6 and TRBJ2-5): GAGVSQSPRYKVTKRGQDVALRCDPISGHVSLYWYRQALGQGPEFLTYFNYEAQQDKSGLPNDRFSAERPEGSISTLTIQRTEQRDSAMYRCASNRGPEETQYFGPGTRLLVL.

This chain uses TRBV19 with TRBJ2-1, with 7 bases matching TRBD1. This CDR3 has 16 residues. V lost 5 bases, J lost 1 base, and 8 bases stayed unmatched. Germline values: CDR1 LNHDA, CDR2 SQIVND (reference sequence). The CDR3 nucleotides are TGTGCCAGTAGTCTAGGGGACAGAAGATCCTACAATGAGCAGTTCTTC. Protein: CASSLGDRRSYNEQFF.

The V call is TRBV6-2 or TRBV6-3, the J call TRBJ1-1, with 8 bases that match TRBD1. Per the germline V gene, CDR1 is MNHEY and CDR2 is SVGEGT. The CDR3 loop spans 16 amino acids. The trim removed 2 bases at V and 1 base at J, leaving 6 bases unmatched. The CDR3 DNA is TGTGCCAGCAGTTACCTGCACGGGACAGGGAACACTGAAGCTTTCTTT. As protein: CASSYLHGTGNTEAFF.

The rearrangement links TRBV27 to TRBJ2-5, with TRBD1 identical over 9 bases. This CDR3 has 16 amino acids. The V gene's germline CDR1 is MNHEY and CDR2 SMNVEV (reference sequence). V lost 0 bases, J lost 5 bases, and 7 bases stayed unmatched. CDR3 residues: CASSLSSGTGYETQYF. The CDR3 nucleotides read TGTGCCAGCAGTTTATCTTCCGGGACAGGGTACGAGACCCAGTACTTC.

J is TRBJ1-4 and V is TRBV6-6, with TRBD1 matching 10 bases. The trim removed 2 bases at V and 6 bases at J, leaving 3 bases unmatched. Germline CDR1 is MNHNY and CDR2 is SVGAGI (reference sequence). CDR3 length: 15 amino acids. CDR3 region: CASSYPGQGDEKLFF. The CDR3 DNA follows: TGTGCCAGCAGTTACCCCGGACAGGGGGATGAAAAACTGTTTTTT.

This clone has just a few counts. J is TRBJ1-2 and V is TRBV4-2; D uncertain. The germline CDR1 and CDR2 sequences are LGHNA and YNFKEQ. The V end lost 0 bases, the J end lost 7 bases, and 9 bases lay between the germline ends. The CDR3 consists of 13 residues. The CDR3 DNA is TGTGCCAGCAGCCAAGAATTAGGAGTTGGCTACACCTTC. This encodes CASSQELGVGYTF.

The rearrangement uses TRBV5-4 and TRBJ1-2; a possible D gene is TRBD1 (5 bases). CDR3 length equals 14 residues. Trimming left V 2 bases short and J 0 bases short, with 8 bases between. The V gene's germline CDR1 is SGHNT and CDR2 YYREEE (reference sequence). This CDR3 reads CASSFPGSNYGYTF. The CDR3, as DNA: TGTGCCAGCAGCTTCCCAGGGTCTAACTATGGCTACACCTTC.

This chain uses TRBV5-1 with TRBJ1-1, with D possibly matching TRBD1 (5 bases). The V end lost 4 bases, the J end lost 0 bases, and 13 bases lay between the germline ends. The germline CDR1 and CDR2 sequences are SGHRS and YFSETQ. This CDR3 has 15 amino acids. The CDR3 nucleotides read TGCGCCAGCAGCGTTAGGGGTTCCTTGAACACTGAAGCTTTCTTT. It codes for CASSVRGSLNTEAFF.

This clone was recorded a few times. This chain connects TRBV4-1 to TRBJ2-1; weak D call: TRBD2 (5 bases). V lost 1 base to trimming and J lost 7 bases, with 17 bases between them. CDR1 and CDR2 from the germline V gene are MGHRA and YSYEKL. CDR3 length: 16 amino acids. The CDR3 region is CASSQVRLALGNEQFF. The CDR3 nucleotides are TGCGCCAGCAGCCAAGTTAGGCTAGCCTTGGGTAATGAGCAGTTCTTC.